The 31 T cell receptor beta chains in this list originate from one sample, sequenced in a study of T cells after yellow fever vaccination. TCRdb used MiXCR to reprocess the 5' RACE reads, holding one entry per CDR3 protein. The sample yields a few hundred thousand distinct CDR3 sequences, roughly 3.5% seen once. Sample: PBMCs, taken on the day of the yellow fever booster vaccination. These receptors were obtained from a man aged 18 to 29 who received the YFV17D yellow fever vaccine.

This clonotype was seen only a few times. The V gene is TRBV5-1, the J gene TRBJ2-3; TRBD1 matches at 10 bases. Germline assignment: CDR1 SGHRS and CDR2 YFSETQ. The CDR3 sequence is 16 residues long. Germline trimming cut 2 bases from V and 5 bases from J; bases unmatched to any gene: 8. The CDR3 loop is CASSFPGTGAIDTQYF. In DNA, the CDR3 is TGCGCCAGCAGCTTTCCCGGGACAGGGGCAATAGATACGCAGTATTTT.

The J gene is TRBJ1-5, the V gene TRBV4-3; D perhaps matches TRBD1 (6 bases). Germline V lookup: CDR1 LGHNA, CDR2 YSLEER. Trimming left V 5 bases short and J 7 bases short, with 12 bases between. The CDR3 loop spans 13 amino acids. CDR3 protein: CASSRGIGQPQHF. CDR3 nucleotide sequence: TGCGCCAGCAGCAGGGGGATAGGCCAGCCCCAGCATTTT.

This clonotype was counted ten times or more. The chain has TRBV7-9 and TRBJ2-4, with 10 bases identical to TRBD2. V shed 5 bases, J shed 0 bases, and the junction held 13 bases outside the gene matches. Looked up from germline, CDR1 is SEHNR and CDR2 is FQNEAQ (reference sequence). This CDR3 contains 19 residues. The CDR3 DNA reads as TGTGCCAGCAGCCTCGTGCCGCTAGCGGGGGACCTAGCCAAAAACATTCAGTACTTC. The encoded protein is CASSLVPLAGDLAKNIQYF.

This clonotype was seen many times. This rearrangement joins TRBV27 to TRBJ2-1, with unresolved D. The CDR3 runs 14 residues. Germline V gives CDR1 MNHEY, CDR2 SMNVEV (reference sequence). V was clipped by 7 bases and J by 8 bases, with 18 bases between them. Written as DNA, the CDR3 is TGTGCCAGCACCTCCGGGTCTAGGTTGTATGAGCAGTTCTTC. This sequence encodes CASTSGSRLYEQFF.

In its sample, this clonotype was seen many times. This chain links TRBV6-5 with TRBJ2-1; D possibly matches TRBD1 or TRBD2 (5 bases each). Trimming pared 5 bases from V and 0 bases from J, leaving 14 bases between. Germline V lookup: CDR1 MNHEY, CDR2 SVGAGI. CDR3 size: 16 residues. CDR3 bases: TGTGCCAGCAGTAGCTTTAAGGGGAGCTCCTACAATGAGCAGTTCTTC. The encoded protein is CASSSFKGSSYNEQFF.

This clonotype was observed at least ten times. V is TRBV3-1 and J is TRBJ1-2, with 8 bases identical to TRBD1. Germline loops: CDR1 LGHDT, CDR2 YNNKEL (reference sequence). J lost 6 bases, V lost 5 bases, and 8 bases had no gene match. The CDR3 has 14 residues. The CDR3 region is CASSVWTGSNGYTF. The DNA for the CDR3 is TGTGCCAGCAGCGTATGGACAGGGAGCAATGGCTACACCTTC.

Ten or more counts support this clonotype. This chain uses TRBV20-1 with TRBJ1-2; no clear D gene. V shed 4 bases and J shed 7 bases, with 16 bases lying between them. Germline CDR1 is DFQATT and CDR2 is SNEGSKA (reference sequence). The CDR3 is made up of 13 amino acids. Here the CDR3 reads CSATGEVGGGYTF. In DNA, the CDR3 is TGCAGTGCTACCGGGGAAGTTGGCGGTGGCTACACCTTC.

This clonotype was observed many times. The rearrangement joins TRBV6-5 to TRBJ2-2; D gene unclear. This CDR3 is 15 amino acids long. Trimming left V 0 bases short and J 7 bases short, with 12 bases between. Germline V gene lookup returns CDR1 MNHEY and CDR2 SVGAGI. CDR3 in DNA: TGTGCCAGCAGTTACTCGTTTGTCGATCTCGGGGAGCTGTTTTTT. This codes for CASSYSFVDLGELFF.

In its sample, this clonotype was seen a few times. The chain combines TRBV24-1 with TRBJ2-1, with D perhaps given as TRBD1 or TRBD2 (7 bases each). The V end lost 4 bases, the J end lost 8 bases, and 14 bases lay between the germline ends. This CDR3 is built from 14 residues. Germline V gene data show CDR1 as KGHDR and CDR2 as SFDVKD. The CDR3 DNA reads TGTGCCACCAGTGACGCAGGGGGAGGGGATGAGCAGTTCTTC. Its protein product is CATSDAGGGDEQFF.

The chain recombines TRBV7-9 with TRBJ2-1; possibly TRBD2 for D (6 bases). Germline lookup yields CDR1 SEHNR and CDR2 FQNEAQ (reference sequence). The length of the CDR3 is 13 residues. V was clipped by 1 base and J by 9 bases, with 10 bases between them. The CDR3 coding sequence is TGTGCCAGCAGCTTAGTCGCGGGGCTTGAGCAGTTCTTC. This translates into CASSLVAGLEQFF.

This clonotype was seen repeatedly, ten times or more. This chain joins TRBV29-1 and TRBJ1-5; 9 positions agree with TRBD1. Germline assignment: CDR1 SQVTM and CDR2 ANQGSEA. Germline trimming cut 5 bases from V and 6 bases from J; bases unmatched to any gene: 14. The CDR3 has 16 residues. In DNA form, the CDR3 reads TGCAGCGTTCTATTCCCGGGACAGGGAATTCGTCAGCCCCAGCATTTT. Residues: CSVLFPGQGIRQPQHF.

This clonotype was seen more than once but under ten times. The chain carries TRBV20-1 and TRBJ2-7; D gene ambiguous. There are 13 residues in the CDR3. CDR1 and CDR2 from the germline V gene are DFQATT and SNEGSKA (reference sequence). V lost 0 bases to trimming and J lost 9 bases, with 15 bases between them. The CDR3 loop reads CSARDSNSNLQYF. CDR3 nucleotides: TGCAGTGCTAGAGACTCGAACAGTAACTTGCAGTACTTC.

This sequence joins TRBV7-2 and TRBJ1-3, with D unclear. CDR3 length: 13 amino acids. From germline, CDR1 is SGHTA and CDR2 FQGNSA. V lost 3 bases and J lost 3, with 6 bases in between. DNA of the CDR3: TGTGCCAGCAGCTTGAAAGTTGGAAACACCATATATTTT. It yields the protein CASSLKVGNTIYF.

The rearrangement links TRBV7-8 to TRBJ2-3; 8 bases agree with TRBD1. This CDR3 is 15 amino acids long. The germline V gene has CDR1 SGHVS and CDR2 FQNEAQ. V lost 5 bases, J lost 5 bases, and 9 bases stayed unmatched. Written as DNA, the CDR3 is TGTGCCAGCAGCCGCGAGCAGGGGGCACAAGATACGCAGTATTTT. Translating gives CASSREQGAQDTQYF.

This clonotype was counted only a few times. The rearrangement links TRBV20-1 to TRBJ2-5; D not resolved. Germline V lookup: CDR1 DFQATT, CDR2 SNEGSKA (reference sequence). V gave up 6 bases and J gave up 5 bases, with 10 bases separating them. This CDR3 is built from 11 residues. The chain's CDR3 is CSALRVETQYF. The CDR3 region has the DNA TGCAGTGCCCTGAGAGTCGAGACCCAGTACTTC.

This clonotype showed up many times. This chain uses TRBV7-2 with TRBJ1-1; D not certain. The germline V gene encodes CDR1 SGHTA and CDR2 FQGNSA. Trimming pared 4 bases from V and 11 bases from J, leaving 8 bases between. The CDR3 has 10 residues. The CDR3 loop reads CASSSAAAFF. The CDR3 bases are TGTGCCAGCAGCTCAGCGGCGGCTTTCTTT. The full variable domain, with the rest looked up from reference TRBV7-2 and TRBJ1-1, is GAGVSQSPSNKVTEKGKDVELRCDPISGHTALYWYRQSLGQGLEFLIYFQGNSAPDKSGLPSDRFSAERTGGSVSTLTIQRTQQEDSAVYLCASSSAAAFFGQGTRLTVV.

The chain employs TRBV4-1 and TRBJ2-7; D may correspond to TRBD1 or TRBD2 (5 bases each). Germline V gives CDR1 MGHRA, CDR2 YSYEKL. The CDR3 spans 15 residues. V lost 0 bases, J lost 0 bases, and 9 bases lay in between. The CDR3 region has the DNA TGCGCCAGCAGCCAAGATCCAGGGAGCTCCTACGAGCAGTACGTC. Translating it yields CASSQDPGSSYEQYV.

This clonotype was seen more than once but under ten times. The chain links TRBV20-1 to TRBJ2-7, with 7 bases that match TRBD1. The CDR3 contains 14 residues. Germline CDR1 is DFQATT and CDR2 is SNEGSKA (reference sequence). V shed 6 bases and J 1 base; nucleotides not matched to a gene: 9. The CDR3 nucleotides read TGCAGTGCCAAGAAGGGGGCGGCTTCCTACGAGCAGTACTTC. The encoded protein is CSAKKGAASYEQYF.

This clonotype was recorded many times. The chain couples TRBV5-1 to TRBJ2-5; TRBD1 matches 7 bases. This CDR3 spans 17 amino acids. Germline assignment: CDR1 SGHRS and CDR2 YFSETQ. Trimming removed 4 bases from V and 5 bases from J; junction bases left unmatched: 17. This CDR3 reads CASSPQISTGLAETQYF. CDR3 in DNA: TGCGCCAGCAGCCCGCAAATATCGACAGGGCTGGCCGAGACCCAGTACTTC. The full variable domain, in which reference TRBV5-1 and TRBJ2-5 provide the parts outside the CDR3, is KAGVTQTPRYLIKTRGQQVTLSCSPISGHRSVSWYQQTPGQGLQFLFEYFSETQRNKGNFPGRFSGRQFSNSRSEMNVSTLELGDSALYLCASSPQISTGLAETQYFGPGTRLLVL.

This clonotype appeared many times. The chain couples TRBV12-3 or TRBV12-4 to TRBJ1-4; TRBD1 aligns across 8 bases. V shed 6 bases and J 9 bases; nucleotides not matched to a gene: 9. CDR3 length: 14 residues. The CDR3 DNA reads as TGTGCCAGCAGCCGGACAGGGTTTAGTAAAAAACTGTTTTTT. Translating it yields CASSRTGFSKKLFF.

This clonotype was detected many times. V is TRBV18 and J is TRBJ1-4; 7 bases align to TRBD1. This CDR3 spans 15 amino acids. The V and J ends lost 3 bases and 3 bases, in that order; junction bases with no gene match: 4. CDR1 and CDR2 from the germline V gene are KGHSH and LQKENI. CDR3 bases: TGTGCCAGCTCACCGAACAGGGGCCCTAATGAAAAACTGTTTTTT. It yields the protein CASSPNRGPNEKLFF.

V usage is TRBV5-1 and J usage is TRBJ2-2; D gene uncertain. The V end was cut by 4 bases, the J end by 1 base, with 14 bases between. The germline V gene encodes CDR1 SGHRS and CDR2 YFSETQ. CDR3 length: 16 residues. The CDR3 loop is CASSEVVLRNTGELFF. In DNA form, the CDR3 reads TGCGCCAGCAGCGAGGTCGTACTTAGGAACACCGGGGAGCTGTTTTTT.

This clonotype was seen repeatedly, ten times or more. The chain uses TRBV10-1 and TRBJ2-3, with 10 bases aligning to TRBD1. This CDR3 comprises 16 residues. V lost 2 bases and J lost 3; bases outside the gene matches: 5. The germline CDR1 and CDR2 sequences are WNHNN and SYGVQD (reference sequence). The CDR3 here is CASSEPGTGETDTQYF. CDR3 sequence (DNA): TGCGCCAGCAGTGAGCCCGGGACAGGGGAGACAGATACGCAGTATTTT.

A few counts support this clonotype. The chain uses TRBV7-2 and TRBJ1-4; 12 nucleotides line up with TRBD1. This CDR3 has 18 amino acids. CDR1 SGHTA and CDR2 FQGNSA come from the germline V gene. The V segment lost 2 bases and the J segment 6 bases; nucleotides outside the gene matches: 10. The CDR3 here is CASSLTSPGTGGDEKLFF. As DNA, the CDR3 is TGTGCCAGCAGCTTAACCTCCCCCGGGACAGGGGGCGATGAAAAACTGTTTTTT.

This clonotype was counted at least ten times. The V gene is TRBV6-4, the J gene TRBJ2-1, with 8 bases aligning to TRBD2. From germline, CDR1 is MRHNA and CDR2 SNTAGT. This CDR3 contains 15 residues. The V and J ends lost 2 bases and 0 bases, in that order; junction bases with no gene match: 0. The CDR3 DNA follows: TGTGCCAGCAGTGACACTAGCGGCTCCTACAATGAGCAGTTCTTC. Protein product: CASSDTSGSYNEQFF.

J is TRBJ1-3 and V is TRBV7-7, with unresolved D. The CDR3 runs 13 residues. Germline V CDR1 and CDR2: SSHAT, FNYEAQ (reference sequence). V lost 4 bases and J lost 3, with 7 bases in between. The CDR3 region has the DNA TGTGCCAGCAGCTCCCGGGATGGAAACACCATATATTTT. Amino acid sequence: CASSSRDGNTIYF.

CDR3 in DNA: TGCGCCAGCAGCCAAGTCCCCCGAGCTAACTATGGCTACACCTTC. Its protein is CASSQVPRANYGYTF. This chain joins TRBV4-1 and TRBJ1-2; no clear D gene. This CDR3 has 15 amino acids. CDR1 and CDR2 (germline): MGHRA, YSYEKL. The V gene lost 1 base and the J gene lost 0 bases, with 9 bases spanning the gap.

This chain connects TRBV24-1 to TRBJ2-3; D gene unclear. This CDR3 spans 16 amino acids. CDR1 and CDR2 from the germline V gene are KGHDR and SFDVKD. Trimming pared 1 base from V and 0 bases from J, leaving 10 bases between. In nucleotides, the CDR3 is TGTGCCACCAGTGATTTTTCAGGAGCTAGCACAGATACGCAGTATTTT. As protein: CATSDFSGASTDTQYF.

This clonotype was seen many times. The V call is TRBV5-5, the J call TRBJ2-5; 13 positions agree with TRBD2. Germline V gives CDR1 SGHKS, CDR2 YYEKEE (reference sequence). J lost 1 base, V lost 0 bases, and 6 bases had no gene match. The CDR3 is 18 amino acids. In DNA form, the CDR3 reads TGTGCCAGCAGCTTGGTGACTAGCGGGGGGCCAACCCAAGAGACCCAGTACTTC. Translated, it gives CASSLVTSGGPTQETQYF.

This chain connects TRBV11-2 to TRBJ2-1; D is ambiguous. This CDR3 is 13 amino acids long. V lost 5 bases to trimming and J lost 8 bases, with 13 bases between them. Germline V gene sequence: CDR1 SGHAT, CDR2 FQNNGV. This CDR3 is CASSPIMPDEQFF. In nucleotides, the CDR3 is TGTGCCAGCAGCCCTATAATGCCCGATGAGCAGTTCTTC.

V gene TRBV9 combines with J gene TRBJ1-1, with a tentative D call TRBD1 (5 bases). The CDR3 has 14 residues. The V end was cut by 1 base, the J end by 1 base, with 8 bases between. Germline V lookup: CDR1 SGDLS, CDR2 YYNGEE. The CDR3 bases are TGTGCCAGCAGCGTATGGGGGACGAACACTGAAGCTTTCTTT. Amino acid sequence: CASSVWGTNTEAFF.